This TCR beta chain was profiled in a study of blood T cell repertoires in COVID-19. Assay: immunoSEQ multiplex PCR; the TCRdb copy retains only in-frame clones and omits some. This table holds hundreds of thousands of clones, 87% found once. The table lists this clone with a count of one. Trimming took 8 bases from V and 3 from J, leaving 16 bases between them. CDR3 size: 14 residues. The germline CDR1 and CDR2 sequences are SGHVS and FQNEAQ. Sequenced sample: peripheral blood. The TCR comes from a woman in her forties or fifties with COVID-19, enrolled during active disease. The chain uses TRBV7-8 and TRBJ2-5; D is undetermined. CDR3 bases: TGTGCCAGCTCCCCCCAGTCGGGTAAAGAGACCCAGTACTTC. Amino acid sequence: CASSPQSGKETQYF. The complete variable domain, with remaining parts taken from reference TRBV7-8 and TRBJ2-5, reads GAGVSQSPRYKVAKRGQDVALRCDPISGHVSLFWYQQALGQGPEFLTYFQNEAQLDKSGLPSDRFFAERPEGSVSTLKIQRTQQEDSAVYLCASSPQSGKETQYFGPGTRLLVL.